A selection of T cell receptor beta chains follows, all from one sample in a study of control samples from healthy donors and cancer patients. Sequencing was performed with immunoSEQ multiplex PCR; in TCRdb, only in-frame clones are kept and a portion is missing. The sample includes 75,000 to 100,000 clones, around 83% seen only once; the top ten take around 1.3%. Input material: blood. The receptor set was obtained from a woman aged 50 to 60 in good health. Both conserved end residues are part of each CDR3. The order of the fields is V gene, D gene, clone size, J gene, CDR3 DNA, CDR3 protein. The D gene is left open where the match is weak. Part of the rows lack a size; the others show once, few, many or a class for expanded clones.

V gene: TRBV18; D gene: .; clone size: .; J gene: TRBJ1-5; CDR3 DNA: TGTGCCAGCTCACCCCGGGGAGGGGATCAGCCCCAGCATTTT; CDR3 protein: CASSPRGGDQPQHF
V gene: TRBV30; D gene: .; clone size: .; J gene: TRBJ1-5; CDR3 DNA: TGTGCCTGGAGTGTAAGTAATCAGCCCCAGCATTTT; CDR3 protein: CAWSVSNQPQHF
V gene: TRBV19; D gene: .; clone size: .; J gene: TRBJ2-5; CDR3 DNA: TGTGCCAGTAGTACCCAGGGGACGGCCCAAGAGACCCAGTACTTC; CDR3 protein: CASSTQGTAQETQYF
V gene: TRBV5-1; D gene: .; clone size: many; J gene: TRBJ1-6; CDR3 DNA: TGCGCCAGCACTCGTCGCGGGGGGGACAATTCACCCCTCCACTTT; CDR3 protein: CASTRRGGDNSPLHF
V gene: TRBV2; D gene: TRBD2; clone size: .; J gene: TRBJ2-5; CDR3 DNA: TGTGCCAGCAGTGCCTCACTAGCGGGGGGGCGGGAGACCCAGTACTTC; CDR3 protein: CASSASLAGGRETQYF
V gene: TRBV6-6; D gene: .; clone size: .; J gene: TRBJ1-2; CDR3 DNA: TGTGCCAGCAGGCCCGGGGGTAACGCGGAGACCTTC; CDR3 protein: CASRPGGNAETF
V gene: TRBV4-3; D gene: .; clone size: .; J gene: TRBJ2-1; CDR3 DNA: TGCGCCAGTACTAAAGCGGTGAGCTCCTACAATGAGCAGTTCTTC; CDR3 protein: CASTKAVSSYNEQFF
V gene: TRBV7-2; D gene: .; clone size: .; J gene: TRBJ1-2; CDR3 DNA: TGTGCCAGCAACCCGGGGAGCAACTATGGCTACACCTTC; CDR3 protein: CASNPGSNYGYTF
V gene: TRBV28; D gene: TRBD1; clone size: .; J gene: TRBJ1-6; CDR3 DNA: TGTGCCAGCAGTTCCCCAAGACAGGGGGATAATTCACCCCTCCACTTT; CDR3 protein: CASSSPRQGDNSPLHF
V gene: TRBV19; D gene: .; clone size: .; J gene: TRBJ1-5; CDR3 DNA: TGTGCCAGTAGTGTCGGGGGGGCGGGATTTTCCAGCAATCAGCCCCAGCATTTT; CDR3 protein: CASSVGGAGFSSNQPQHF
V gene: TRBV7-6; D gene: .; clone size: .; J gene: TRBJ2-2; CDR3 DNA: TGTGCCAGCAGCTTGCGAGCGACCGGGGAGCTGTTTTTT; CDR3 protein: CASSLRATGELFF
V gene: TRBV19; D gene: .; clone size: .; J gene: TRBJ1-2; CDR3 DNA: TGTGCCAGTAGTATCTACAGGGATGGCTACACCTTC; CDR3 protein: CASSIYRDGYTF
V gene: TRBV7-9; D gene: .; clone size: .; J gene: TRBJ1-1; CDR3 DNA: TGTGCCAGCAGCTTAGACATAAACAGGGACATGAACACTGAAGCTTTCTTT; CDR3 protein: CASSLDINRDMNTEAFF
V gene: TRBV2; D gene: .; clone size: once; J gene: TRBJ2-1; CDR3 DNA: TGTGCCAGCAGTGAAGGACAGACCTTCCTCAATGAGCAGTTCTTC; CDR3 protein: CASSEGQTFLNEQFF